This T cell receptor beta chain derives from a study of T cell responses to AZD1222 COVID-19 vaccine (dated by TCRdb to the early 2020s). For the wider study: TCR sequencing covered more than 230 trial participants: 207 given two doses of AZD1222 and 26 given two doses of MenACWY control vaccine. Trial participants were enrolled into age subgroups of 18-55, 56-69 and 70-plus years, which contained around 140, 26 and 57 TCR-sequenced participants, respectively.

The CDR3 regions of human TCRbeta chains were subjected to immunosequencing. Per the authors' processing: TCRs in the repertoires were compared against a reference library of SARS-CoV-2-specific TCRs that had been generated with the MIRA antigen-specificity platform. Breadth was defined as the fraction of unique TCRs that were SARS-CoV-2-associated. Depth was defined as the fraction of total T cells that were SARS-CoV-2-associated. Each spike-specific TCR was assigned to its reactive spike region and to a CD4 or CD8 class using the MIRA data. Log10-transformed breadth and depth values were compared by one-way ANOVA with Sidak's multiple comparisons tests. TCRdb stores this immuneACCESS table with in-frame sequences only. Part of the clones is absent; in the studies checked, under half of the shortfall reflects unresolved V genes, and no reason is known for the rest. The V and J calls and clone size are taken from that table; D and trimming were inferred from the DNA. In all, the sample holds about 90,000 clones, and around nine tenths of those were seen once. The top ten clones comprise 5.2% of the sample.

The time point label here, explained by the study, means: baseline before first vaccination. Sample treatment or condition, as interpreted from the label and publication: meningococcal conjugate vaccine given as trial control. Vaccinee samples came from UK trials COV001 and COV002, including a single-blind randomized controlled phase 2/3 trial of AZD1222 (ChAdOx1 nCoV-19) in healthy adults. For TCRbeta chain sequencing, PBMC samples from trial participants were taken at day 0 and at day 28 after the second dose. Overall study results and their limits: Conclusions about previously exposed vaccinees are limited, since just six or seven AZD1222 recipients were seropositive for SARS-CoV-2 at baseline. The whole spike protein was spanned by vaccine-associated CD4 TCRs, and dominant responses were seen in regions 160-218 and 743-854. Nearly half of unique spike-specific TCRs reportedly recognized epitopes outside regions mutated in the B.1.351 and B.1.1.7 variants. After two AZD1222 doses, spike-specific TCR breadth and depth were significantly higher than at day 0 and than in MenACWY recipients. Because no samples from the day 14 peak response were available, repertoires could be characterized only after the peak T cell response. The 56-69-year group was small, and its depth increase did not reach significance, likely because of low power. Most participants were white British and females outnumbered males, and the authors suggested that clonal diversity may have been underestimated.

For this clone: Its antigen remains undetermined. At one end the junction does not follow the germline gene, possibly because of a read error.

Based on the germline V gene, the CDR1 and CDR2 sequences are MDHEN and SYDVKM. The CDR3 has 12 amino acids, counting the end cysteine and phenylalanine. The only DNA kept is the CDR3, 36 bases in frame from the first base. The TCR comes from an adult in good health. The rearranged chain carries TRBV28 and TRBJ2-7; a tentative D call is TRBD1 (5 bases match). Sequencing was performed on peripheral blood, taken on day 0 of MenACWY control vaccination. The sequenced DNA: TGTGCCAGCAGTTTACAGCAGGGCCTGTCTAACTTC. It translates to CASSLQQGLSNF.